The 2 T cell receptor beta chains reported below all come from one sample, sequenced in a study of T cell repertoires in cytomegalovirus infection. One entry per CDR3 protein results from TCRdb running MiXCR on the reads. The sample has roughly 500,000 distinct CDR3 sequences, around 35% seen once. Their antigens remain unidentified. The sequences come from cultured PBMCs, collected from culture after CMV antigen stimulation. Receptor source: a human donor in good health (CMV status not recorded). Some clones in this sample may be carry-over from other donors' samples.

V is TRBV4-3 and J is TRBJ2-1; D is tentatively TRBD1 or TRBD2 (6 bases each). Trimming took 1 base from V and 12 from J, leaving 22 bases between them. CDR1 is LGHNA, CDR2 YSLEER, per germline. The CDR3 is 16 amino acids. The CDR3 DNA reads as TGCGCCAGCAGCCAAGGGGCAGGGGATTGGGGGGTTGGGCAGTTCTTC. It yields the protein CASSQGAGDWGVGQFF.

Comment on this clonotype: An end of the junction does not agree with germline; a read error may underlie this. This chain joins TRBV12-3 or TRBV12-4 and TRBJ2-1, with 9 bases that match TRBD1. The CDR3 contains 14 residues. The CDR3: CTSQRQGDYNEQFF. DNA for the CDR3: TGTACCAGTCAAAGACAGGGGGACTACAATGAGCAGTTCTTC.